This T cell receptor (beta chain) comes out of a study of Ad26.COV2.S vaccination and SARS-CoV-2 variants. Across the study: Trial arm assignment for the donor was COV1001 Ad26.COV2.S.

Notes on this clone: The antigen is not known.

Indicated treatment: approximately 18 received Ad26.COV2.S at low or high dose, single or two shots; about 5 received placebo; per-sample allocation not given. On day 63 after the first injection, vaccine and placebo recipients gave samples. A Boston adult aged 18-55 years was the donor. V was clipped by 1 base and J by 1 base, with 13 bases between them. Per the germline V gene, CDR1 is SGHVS and CDR2 is FQNEAQ. The CDR3 length is 16 residues. Here immunoSEQ multiplex PCR was the method, and the copy in TCRdb shows in-frame clones only, minus some. The data hold around 300,000 clones, with approximately 86% observed a single time. Regarding the study as a whole: With respect to non-spike TCR breadth, vaccine and placebo recipients were similar.

The sequences come from peripheral blood, collected in a trial of Ad26.COV2.S vaccine versus placebo. The clonotype was recovered from a person between 18 and 59 years old who received the Ad26.COV2.S COVID-19 vaccine or a placebo. The rearrangement joins TRBV7-8 to TRBJ1-1, with D possibly being TRBD1 (6 bases). Here the CDR3 DNA reads TGTGCCAGCAGCTTAGAGGTAGGGGGTACGAACACTGAAGCTTTCTTT. Its translation is CASSLEVGGTNTEAFF.